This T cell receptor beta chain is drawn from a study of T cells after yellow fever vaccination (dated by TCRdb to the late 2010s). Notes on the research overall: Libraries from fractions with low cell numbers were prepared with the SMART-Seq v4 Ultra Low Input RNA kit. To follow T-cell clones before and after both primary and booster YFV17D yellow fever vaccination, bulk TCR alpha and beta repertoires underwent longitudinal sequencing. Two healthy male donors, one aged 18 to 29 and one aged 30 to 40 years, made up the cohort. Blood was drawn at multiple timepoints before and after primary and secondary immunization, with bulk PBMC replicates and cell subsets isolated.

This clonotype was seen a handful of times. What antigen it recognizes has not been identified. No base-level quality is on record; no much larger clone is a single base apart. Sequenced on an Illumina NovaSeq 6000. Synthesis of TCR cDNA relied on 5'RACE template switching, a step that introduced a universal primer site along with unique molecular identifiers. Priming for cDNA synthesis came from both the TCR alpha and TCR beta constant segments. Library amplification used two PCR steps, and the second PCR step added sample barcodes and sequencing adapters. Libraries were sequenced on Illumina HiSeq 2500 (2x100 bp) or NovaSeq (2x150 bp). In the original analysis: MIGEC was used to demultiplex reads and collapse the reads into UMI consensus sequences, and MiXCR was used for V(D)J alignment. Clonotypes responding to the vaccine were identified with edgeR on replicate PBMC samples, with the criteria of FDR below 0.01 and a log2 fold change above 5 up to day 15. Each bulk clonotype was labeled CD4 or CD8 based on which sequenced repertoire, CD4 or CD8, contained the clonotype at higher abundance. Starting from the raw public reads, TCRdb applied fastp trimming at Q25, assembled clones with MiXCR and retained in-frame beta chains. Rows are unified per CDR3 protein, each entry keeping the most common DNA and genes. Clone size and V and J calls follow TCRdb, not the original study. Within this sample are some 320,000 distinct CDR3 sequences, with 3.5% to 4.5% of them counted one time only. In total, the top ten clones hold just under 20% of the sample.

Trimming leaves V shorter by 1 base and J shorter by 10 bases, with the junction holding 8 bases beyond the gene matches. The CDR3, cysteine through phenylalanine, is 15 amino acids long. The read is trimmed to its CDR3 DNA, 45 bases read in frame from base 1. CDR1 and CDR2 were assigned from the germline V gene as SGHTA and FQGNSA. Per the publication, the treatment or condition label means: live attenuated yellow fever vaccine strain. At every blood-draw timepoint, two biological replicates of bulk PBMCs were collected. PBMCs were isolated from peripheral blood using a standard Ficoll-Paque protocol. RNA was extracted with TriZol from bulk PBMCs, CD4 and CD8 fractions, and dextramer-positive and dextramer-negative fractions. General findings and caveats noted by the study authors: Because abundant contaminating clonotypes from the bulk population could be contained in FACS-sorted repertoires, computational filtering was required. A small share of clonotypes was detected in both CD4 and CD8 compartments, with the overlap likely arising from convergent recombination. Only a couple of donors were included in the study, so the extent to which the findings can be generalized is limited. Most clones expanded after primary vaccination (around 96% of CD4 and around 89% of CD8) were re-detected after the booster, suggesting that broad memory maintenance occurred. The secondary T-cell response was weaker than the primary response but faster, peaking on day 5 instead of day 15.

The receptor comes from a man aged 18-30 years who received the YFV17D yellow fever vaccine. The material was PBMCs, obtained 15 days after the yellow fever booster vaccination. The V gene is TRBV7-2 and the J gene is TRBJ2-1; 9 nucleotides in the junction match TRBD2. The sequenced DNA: TGTGCCAGCAGCTTAGGGCTAGCGGGGCCCCCGGAGCAGTTCTTC. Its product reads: CASSLGLAGPPEQFF.